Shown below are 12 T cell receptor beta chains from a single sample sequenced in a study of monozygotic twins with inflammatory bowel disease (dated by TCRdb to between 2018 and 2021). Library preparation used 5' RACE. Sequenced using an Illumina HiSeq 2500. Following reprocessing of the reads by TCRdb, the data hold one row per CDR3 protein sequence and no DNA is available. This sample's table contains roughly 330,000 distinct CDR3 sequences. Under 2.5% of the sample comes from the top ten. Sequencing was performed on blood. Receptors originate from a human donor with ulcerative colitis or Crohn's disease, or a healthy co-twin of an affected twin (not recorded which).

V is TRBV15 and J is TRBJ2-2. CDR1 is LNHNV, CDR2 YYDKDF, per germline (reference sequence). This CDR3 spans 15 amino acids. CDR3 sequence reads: CATSRDGWSTGELFF.

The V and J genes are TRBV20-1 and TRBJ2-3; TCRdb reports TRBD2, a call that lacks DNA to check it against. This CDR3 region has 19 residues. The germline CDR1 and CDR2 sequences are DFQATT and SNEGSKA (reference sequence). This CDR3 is CSAPFGASGRARSTDTQYF.

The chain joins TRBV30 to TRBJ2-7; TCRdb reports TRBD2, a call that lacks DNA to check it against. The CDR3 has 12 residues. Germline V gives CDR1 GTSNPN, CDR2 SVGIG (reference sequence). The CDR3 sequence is CAWSVAGYEQYF.

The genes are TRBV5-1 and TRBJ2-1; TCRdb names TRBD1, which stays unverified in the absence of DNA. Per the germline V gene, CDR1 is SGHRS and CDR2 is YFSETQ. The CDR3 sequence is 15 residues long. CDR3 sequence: CASSGTGTASNEQFF. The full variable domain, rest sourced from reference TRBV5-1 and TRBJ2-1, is KAGVTQTPRYLIKTRGQQVTLSCSPISGHRSVSWYQQTPGQGLQFLFEYFSETQRNKGNFPGRFSGRQFSNSRSEMNVSTLELGDSALYLCASSGTGTASNEQFFGPGTRLTVL.

CDR3 sequence reads: CASSLALAGSDTQYF. V and J are TRBV5-1 and TRBJ2-3; the D call from TCRdb, TRBD2, cannot be confirmed without DNA. This CDR3 comprises 15 residues. The V gene's germline CDR1 is SGHRS and CDR2 YFSETQ.

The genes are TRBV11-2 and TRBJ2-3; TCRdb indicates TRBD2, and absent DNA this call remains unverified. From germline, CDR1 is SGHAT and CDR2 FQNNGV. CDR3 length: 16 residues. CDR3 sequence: CASSLVVRGGRDTQYF.

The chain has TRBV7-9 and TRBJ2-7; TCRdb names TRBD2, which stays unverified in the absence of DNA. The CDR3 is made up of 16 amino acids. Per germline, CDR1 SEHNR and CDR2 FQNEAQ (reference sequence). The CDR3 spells CASSPTQGEGLDEQYF. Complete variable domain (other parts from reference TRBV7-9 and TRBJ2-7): DTGVSQNPRHKITKRGQNVTFRCDPISEHNRLYWYRQTLGQGPEFLTYFQNEAQLEKSRLLSDRFSAERPKGSFSTLEIQRTEQGDSAMYLCASSPTQGEGLDEQYFGPGTRLTVT.

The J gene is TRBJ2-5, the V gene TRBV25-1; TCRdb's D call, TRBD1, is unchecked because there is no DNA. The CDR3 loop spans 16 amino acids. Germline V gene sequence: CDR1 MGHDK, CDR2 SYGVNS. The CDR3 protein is CASSEAGTGYQETQYF.

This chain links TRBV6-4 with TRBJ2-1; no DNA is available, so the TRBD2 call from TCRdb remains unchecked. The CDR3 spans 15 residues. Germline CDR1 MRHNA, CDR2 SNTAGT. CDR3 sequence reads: CASRPSGRQDNEQFF.

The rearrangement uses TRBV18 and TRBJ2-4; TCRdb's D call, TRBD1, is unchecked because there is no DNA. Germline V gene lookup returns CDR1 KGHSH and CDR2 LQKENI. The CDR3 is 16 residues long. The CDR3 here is CASSLQQGKTKNIQYF.

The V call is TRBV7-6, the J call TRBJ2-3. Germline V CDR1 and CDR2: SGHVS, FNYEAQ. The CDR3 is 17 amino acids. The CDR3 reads CASSFSRRRQDADTQYF.

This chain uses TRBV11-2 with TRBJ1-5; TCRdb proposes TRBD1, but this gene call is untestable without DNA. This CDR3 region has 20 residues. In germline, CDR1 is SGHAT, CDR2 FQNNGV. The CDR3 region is CASSSPQYPDRAYSNQPQHF.